This T cell receptor beta chain comes out of a study of T-cell reconstitution after alpha-beta-depleted transplantation in children. Germline V gene sequence: CDR1 ENHRY, CDR2 SYGVKD. V gave up 3 bases and J gave up 4 bases, with 7 bases separating them. The CDR3 runs to 13 residues. During its preparation, the TCRbeta library received unique molecular identifiers. TCRdb re-analysed the PCR reads in MiXCR, keeping a single row per CDR3 protein. The sample holds more than 200,000 distinct CDR3 sequences; approximately 15% are singletons and the top ten take 40% to 50%. This clonotype turned up a few times.

The sequencing used PBMCs, mostly from graft donor cells, collected 360 days after TCRalphabeta/CD19-depleted stem cell transplant. This TCR was recovered from a male patient aged 2-9 years who had a stem cell transplant for acute lymphoblastic leukemia, so the T cells may come from the graft donor. The J gene is TRBJ1-3, the V gene TRBV10-3; D unresolved. CDR3 region: CAISDLGGNTIYF. Here the CDR3 DNA reads TGTGCCATCAGTGACTTGGGAGGAAACACCATATATTTT.